This T cell receptor delta chain originates from a study of gamma-delta T cells after stem cell transplantation. This clone was counted between two and nine times. This likely came from a read error, as a far larger clone is one base away. TCRdb re-processed the RT-PCR reads using CATT. The data show roughly 2,600 delta-chain clones, 20% to 30% seen once. The CDR3 runs 19 residues. Germline V gene data show CDR1 as GEAIGNYY and CDR2 as EKD. The ends were cut back, 3 bases at V and 0 bases at J, with 25 bases in the middle. Sequenced: gamma-delta T cells. The chain carries TRDV2 and TRDJ1; D is ambiguous. The TCR was taken from a human donor. It is not recorded whose cells these are; they may come from a transplant donor. The CDR3 loop is CACDAVGGSTERYTDKLIF. The CDR3 DNA reads TGTGCCTGTGACGCAGTTGGAGGTTCCACCGAGCGTTACACCGATAAACTCATCTTT.